A single sample gave rise to the 31 T cell receptor beta chains below, sequenced in a study of sequential checkpoint blockade in melanoma. Here immunoSEQ multiplex PCR was the method, and the copy in TCRdb shows in-frame clones only, minus some. The sample has about 22,000 clones, 75% to 90% seen once. Treatment given: randomized to nivolumab then ipilimumab (arm A) or the reverse (arm B). The source material was CD8+ T cells sorted from blood (inferred from file names), sampled from a patient given nivolumab and ipilimumab in sequence. These receptors all come from a human donor with melanoma.

This chain joins TRBV7-6 and TRBJ2-2; TRBD1 aligns across 11 bases. CDR1 SGHVS and CDR2 FNYEAQ come from the germline V gene. Trimming at V came to 5 bases and at J to 6 bases, leaving 8 bases not matched to a gene. CDR3 length equals 16 residues. The CDR3: CASSPRTGGDPGELFF. As DNA, the CDR3 is TGTGCCAGCAGCCCCCGGACAGGGGGCGACCCCGGGGAGCTGTTTTTT.

CDR3 in DNA: TGTGCCAGCATCCTATTTACTAGCGGGGGGGCGCCCACCCCTTTAGAGACCCAGTACTTC. Translating it yields CASILFTSGGAPTPLETQYF. The chain couples TRBV5-4 to TRBJ2-5; 13 nucleotides align to TRBD2. Germline loops: CDR1 SGHNT, CDR2 YYREEE (reference sequence). The V and J ends lost 6 bases and 4 bases, in that order; junction bases with no gene match: 21. This CDR3 spans 20 amino acids.

V usage is TRBV6-5 and J usage is TRBJ2-1; no reliable D call. The CDR3 is 11 residues long. CDR1 is MNHEY and CDR2 is SVGAGI in the germline V gene. V was clipped by 6 bases and J by 8 bases, with 8 bases between them. The DNA for the CDR3 is TGTGCCAGCAGCCCCCAGTATGAGCAGTTCTTC. The encoded protein is CASSPQYEQFF.

The V gene is TRBV7-2, the J gene TRBJ2-7; 9 bases are a match to TRBD2. The CDR3 extends over 16 amino acids. The germline V gene has CDR1 SGHTA and CDR2 FQGNSA. The J segment lost 1 base and the V segment lost 0 bases, leaving 4 bases of the junction unmatched. The CDR3 nucleotides are TGTGCCAGCAGCTTAGCCGTTCTAGCGGGATCCTACGAGCAGTACTTC. It specifies CASSLAVLAGSYEQYF.

V usage is TRBV6-1 and J usage is TRBJ2-1; TRBD2 aligns across 12 bases. Germline V lookup: CDR1 MNHNS, CDR2 SASEGT. The V and J ends lost 3 bases and 9 bases, in that order; junction bases with no gene match: 9. CDR3 length equals 16 residues. The DNA of the CDR3 is TGTGCCAGCAGTGAGTATAGACTAGCGGGGGCTGGTGAGCAGTTCTTC. Protein: CASSEYRLAGAGEQFF.

The V gene is TRBV27, the J gene TRBJ2-5, with a weak D call TRBD2 (6 bases). V was trimmed by 6 bases and J by 4 bases, leaving 15 bases between them. The V gene's germline CDR1 is MNHEY and CDR2 SMNVEV (reference sequence). The CDR3 length is 14 residues. The CDR3 sequence is CASSFMGGRETQYF. The CDR3 coding sequence is TGTGCCAGCAGCTTTATGGGGGGTAGAGAGACCCAGTACTTC.

This clone came up once. An end of the junction does not agree with germline; a read error may underlie this. This sample also contains other DNA sequences that code for the same CDR3. This chain uses TRBV5-4 with TRBJ2-7; perhaps TRBD2 as D (6 bases). This CDR3 spans 14 amino acids. CDR1 and CDR2 (germline): SGHNT, YYREEE (reference sequence). CDR3 residues: CASIRRPRRDEQYF. The CDR3 DNA is TGTGCTAGCATCCGAAGACCTAGGAGGGACGAGCAGTACTTC.

The rearrangement links TRBV18 to TRBJ2-5; D gene uncertain. Germline loops: CDR1 KGHSH, CDR2 LQKENI. Trimming cost V 1 base and J 5 bases, with 14 bases left between them. The CDR3 contains 15 residues. In nucleotides, the CDR3 is TGTGCCAGCTCACCACGCTCTGTAATCGAGGAGACCCAGTACTTC. It codes for CASSPRSVIEETQYF.

This chain uses TRBV5-6 with TRBJ1-5; tentatively, D is TRBD1 (6 bases). Germline lookup yields CDR1 SGHDT and CDR2 YYEEEE. The CDR3 has 14 amino acids. Trimming stripped 2 bases from V and 5 bases from J, with 11 bases between. The CDR3 loop reads CASSLGGADQPQHF. CDR3 DNA sequence: TGTGCCAGCAGCTTAGGGGGGGCCGATCAGCCCCAGCATTTT.

The chain links TRBV27 to TRBJ2-1, with 8 bases that match TRBD2. CDR1 MNHEY and CDR2 SMNVEV come from the germline V gene (reference sequence). The CDR3 covers 18 residues. Losses at the gene ends were 0 bases for V and 3 bases for J; bases not matched to a gene: 10. The CDR3 spells CASSLSSTSGANYNEQFF. The CDR3 bases are TGTGCCAGCAGTTTATCGAGTACTAGCGGAGCTAACTACAATGAGCAGTTCTTC.

The chain combines TRBV29-1 with TRBJ2-7, with D possibly TRBD2 on 5 matching bases. CDR1 is SQVTM, CDR2 ANQGSEA, per germline. The V and J ends lost 3 bases and 0 bases respectively, with 15 bases between them. This CDR3 is built from 15 residues. CDR3 bases: TGCAGCGTTGAGAGGATTAGCGCATCCTCCTACGAGCAGTACTTC. This codes for CSVERISASSYEQYF.

There are a few counts of this clone. The chain carries TRBV6-1 and TRBJ2-7, with D possibly matching TRBD1 (6 bases). Trimming removed 5 bases from V and 0 bases from J, with 11 bases in between. The length of the CDR3 is 14 residues. CDR1 and CDR2 from the germline V gene are MNHNS and SASEGT. CDR3 protein: CASSLAGVSYEQYF. The DNA for the CDR3 is TGTGCCAGCAGTCTTGCAGGGGTCTCCTACGAGCAGTACTTC.

The CDR3 bases are TGCGCCAGCAGCCTCACTAGCGGGAGCGCCTACGAGCAGTACTTC. It encodes CASSLTSGSAYEQYF. The rearrangement links TRBV4-1 to TRBJ2-7; 11 bases agree with TRBD2. This CDR3 has 15 residues. V shed 4 bases and J 2 bases; nucleotides not matched to a gene: 4. The germline gives CDR1 MGHRA, CDR2 YSYEKL.

This chain joins TRBV7-2 and TRBJ1-2; D perhaps matches TRBD1 (6 bases). The germline CDR1 and CDR2 sequences are SGHTA and FQGNSA. The CDR3 length is 16 residues. V shed 5 bases and J shed 2 bases, with 18 bases lying between them. The CDR3 sequence: CASSGPNRAFNYGYTF. For the CDR3, the DNA is TGTGCCAGCAGCGGCCCGAACAGGGCCTTCAACTATGGCTACACCTTC.

The V gene is TRBV4-3, the J gene TRBJ2-3; 13 bases map to TRBD2. V shed 0 bases, J shed 3 bases, and the junction held 12 bases outside the gene matches. Germline V CDR1 and CDR2: LGHNA, YSLEER. This CDR3 comprises 20 residues. CDR3 DNA: TGCGCCAGCAGCCAAGATCTGGCCGTGGGACTAGCGGGAATAACAGATACGCAGTATTTT. Encoded protein: CASSQDLAVGLAGITDTQYF.

This clone occurred a few times. The CDR3 DNA sequence: TGTGCCAGCAGCTTAGGGACACCGACCTCTGGAAACACCATATATTTT. Protein product: CASSLGTPTSGNTIYF. The chain links TRBV5-6 to TRBJ1-3; TRBD1 might be the D (6 bases). The V and J ends lost 2 bases and 0 bases respectively, with 12 bases between them. Germline V gives CDR1 SGHDT, CDR2 YYEEEE. CDR3 length: 16 residues.

The rearrangement uses TRBV18 and TRBJ2-7; D may be TRBD2 (5 bases). The V and J ends lost 6 bases and 0 bases respectively, with 9 bases between them. Germline V gene sequence: CDR1 KGHSH, CDR2 LQKENI. The length of the CDR3 is 13 residues. The CDR3 protein is CASSRDRSYEQYF. For the CDR3, the DNA is TGTGCCAGCTCGAGGGATCGCTCCTACGAGCAGTACTTC.

The chain combines TRBV10-3 with TRBJ2-5; TRBD1 might be the D (7 bases). Per germline, CDR1 ENHRY and CDR2 SYGVKD. The CDR3 has 15 amino acids. Trimming cost V 2 bases and J 4 bases, with 14 bases left between them. CDR3: CAISEKRRGPETQYF. The CDR3 DNA follows: TGTGCCATCAGTGAGAAAAGGAGGGGGCCAGAGACCCAGTACTTC.

This sequence joins TRBV10-3 and TRBJ1-2, with D perhaps matching TRBD1 (5 bases). This CDR3 comprises 12 residues. V was clipped by 7 bases and J by 2 bases, with 8 bases between them. Germline V gives CDR1 ENHRY, CDR2 SYGVKD. The CDR3 reads CAIMRGNYGYTF. For the CDR3, the DNA is TGTGCCATCATGCGGGGCAACTATGGCTACACCTTC.

This clone has more than one count but fewer than ten. The chain is built from TRBV10-3 and TRBJ1-5; D gene unclear. There are 13 residues in the CDR3. CDR1 is ENHRY, CDR2 SYGVKD, per germline. The V gene lost 11 bases and the J gene lost 7 bases, with 18 bases spanning the gap. The CDR3 DNA reads TGTGCCGTGCACAGTTATTCTTCGCAGCCCCAGCATTTT. Translated, it gives CAVHSYSSQPQHF.

The DNA of the CDR3 is TGTGCCAGCAGCTTGGTTCCTAGCGGGACCGAGACCCAGTACTTC. Translated, it gives CASSLVPSGTETQYF. The genes are TRBV5-6 and TRBJ2-5; 9 positions agree with TRBD2. V shed 0 bases and J 5 bases; nucleotides not matched to a gene: 5. The V gene's germline CDR1 is SGHDT and CDR2 YYEEEE. The CDR3 length is 15 residues.

This chain links TRBV9 with TRBJ2-5; TRBD2 agrees at 11 bases. The germline gives CDR1 SGDLS, CDR2 YYNGEE. J lost 5 bases, V lost 3 bases, and 6 bases had no gene match. The CDR3 length is 15 residues. The CDR3 here is CASSAGLAVWETQYF. CDR3 bases: TGTGCCAGCAGCGCGGGACTAGCGGTGTGGGAGACCCAGTACTTC.

This sequence joins TRBV19 and TRBJ2-7; D may be TRBD2 (5 bases). Germline V gene data show CDR1 as LNHDA and CDR2 as SQIVND (reference sequence). The V end was cut by 2 bases, the J end by 0 bases, with 11 bases between. The CDR3 has 15 amino acids. The CDR3 DNA follows: TGTGCCAGTAGTATACGATTGGGGAGCTCCTACGAGCAGTACTTC. It encodes CASSIRLGSSYEQYF.

The chain combines TRBV6-5 with TRBJ2-7; D gene ambiguous. Between the trimmed V and J ends, which lost 0 bases and 3 bases, there was a span of 6 bases. CDR1 and CDR2 from the germline V gene are MNHEY and SVGAGI. This CDR3 is 13 amino acids long. The CDR3 spells CASSYSGSYEQYF. For the CDR3, the DNA is TGTGCCAGCAGTTACTCGGGCAGCTACGAGCAGTACTTC.

Remarks on this clone: In the same sample, other DNA sequences code for this CDR3. V gene TRBV27 combines with J gene TRBJ1-5; possibly TRBD1 for D (5 bases). Germline CDR1 MNHEY, CDR2 SMNVEV (reference sequence). CDR3 length equals 14 residues. The V and J ends lost 3 bases and 3 bases respectively, with 9 bases between them. DNA for the CDR3: TGTGCCAGCAGTTTGGGGCAGGTCAATCAGCCCCAGCATTTT. As protein: CASSLGQVNQPQHF.

This clone has a handful of counts. The chain joins TRBV5-6 to TRBJ1-4, with TRBD1 as a possible D gene (5 bases). The CDR3 runs to 16 residues. The germline gives CDR1 SGHDT, CDR2 YYEEEE. The V and J ends lost 4 bases and 4 bases respectively, with 17 bases between them. In DNA form, the CDR3 reads TGTGCCAGCAGCCCCAACGCTTGGGGCCTTAATGAAAAACTGTTTTTT. The encoded protein is CASSPNAWGLNEKLFF.

The CDR3 coding sequence is TGTGCCAGCAGCCAAGTATTGACTAGCGGCAGCTACGAGCAGTACTTC. It translates to CASSQVLTSGSYEQYF. This chain connects TRBV4-2 to TRBJ2-7, with 9 positions matching TRBD2. CDR1 and CDR2 (germline): LGHNA, YNFKEQ. The J segment lost 3 bases and the V segment lost 1 base, leaving 7 bases of the junction unmatched. This CDR3 spans 16 amino acids.

This clone was seen once. The chain recombines TRBV4-1 with TRBJ2-3; D not resolved. The CDR3 consists of 15 residues. Trimming removed 0 bases from V and 3 bases from J, with 10 bases in between. CDR1 MGHRA and CDR2 YSYEKL come from the germline V gene. CDR3 sequence reads: CASSQEGSPTDTQYF. CDR3 nucleotide sequence: TGCGCCAGCAGCCAAGAGGGCAGCCCTACAGATACGCAGTATTTT.

The chain joins TRBV9 to TRBJ2-7; D not certain. The CDR3 is 14 residues long. The V gene's germline CDR1 is SGDLS and CDR2 YYNGEE. V was clipped by 3 bases and J by 3 bases, with 13 bases between them. CDR3 DNA: TGTGCCAGCAGCGCCAGTCCAACGTACTACGAGCAGTACTTC. Amino acid sequence: CASSASPTYYEQYF.

The J gene is TRBJ2-2, the V gene TRBV27, with 15 nucleotides matching TRBD2. V trimming: 1 base; J trimming: 7 bases; junction bases outside the gene matches: 1. CDR3 length equals 16 residues. Germline V gene sequence: CDR1 MNHEY, CDR2 SMNVEV (reference sequence). CDR3 bases: TGTGCCAGCAGTTTATGGACTAGCGGGAGGGGCGGGGAGCTGTTTTTT. It translates to CASSLWTSGRGGELFF.

By sample fraction, this clone is large (0.1 to 1%). The CDR3 is CASSGVGQFNEKLFF. The CDR3 DNA reads TGTGCCAGCAGCGGTGTCGGACAGTTTAATGAAAAACTGTTTTTT. This chain connects TRBV25-1 to TRBJ1-4, with a tentative D call TRBD1 (6 bases). CDR3 size: 15 residues. Per germline, CDR1 MGHDK and CDR2 SYGVNS. Trimming took off 6 bases at V and 4 bases at J, with 15 bases between the two ends.